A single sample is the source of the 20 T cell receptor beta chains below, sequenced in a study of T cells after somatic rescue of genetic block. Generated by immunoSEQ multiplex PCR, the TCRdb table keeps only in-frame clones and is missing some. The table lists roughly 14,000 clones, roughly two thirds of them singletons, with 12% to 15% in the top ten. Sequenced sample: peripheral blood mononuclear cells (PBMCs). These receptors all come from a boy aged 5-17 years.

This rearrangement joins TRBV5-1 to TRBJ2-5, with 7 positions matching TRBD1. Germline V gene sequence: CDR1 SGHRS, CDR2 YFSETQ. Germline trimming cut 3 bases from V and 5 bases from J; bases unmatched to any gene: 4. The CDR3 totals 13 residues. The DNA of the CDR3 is TGCGCCAGCAGCTCTCAGGGGGAGGAGACCCAGTACTTC. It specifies CASSSQGEETQYF.

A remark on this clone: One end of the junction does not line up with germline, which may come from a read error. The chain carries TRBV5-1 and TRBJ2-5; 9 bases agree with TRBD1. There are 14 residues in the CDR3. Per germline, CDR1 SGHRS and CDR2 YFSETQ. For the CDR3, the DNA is TGCGCCAGCAGCTTCACAGGGGGCCGAGAGGCCCAGTACTTC. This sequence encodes CASSFTGGREAQYF.

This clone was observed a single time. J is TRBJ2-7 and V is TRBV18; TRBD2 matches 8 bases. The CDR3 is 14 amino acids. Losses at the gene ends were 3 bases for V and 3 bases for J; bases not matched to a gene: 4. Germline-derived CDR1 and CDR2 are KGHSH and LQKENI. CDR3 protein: CASSPGTRDYEQYF. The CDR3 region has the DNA TGTGCCAGCTCACCCGGGACTAGGGACTACGAGCAGTACTTC.

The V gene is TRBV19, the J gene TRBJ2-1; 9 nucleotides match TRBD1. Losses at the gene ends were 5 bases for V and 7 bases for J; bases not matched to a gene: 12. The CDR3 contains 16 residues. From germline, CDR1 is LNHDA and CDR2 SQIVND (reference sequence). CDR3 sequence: CASSSVGTGKGNEQFF. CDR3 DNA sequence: TGTGCCAGTAGTTCCGTCGGGACAGGGAAGGGGAATGAGCAGTTCTTC.

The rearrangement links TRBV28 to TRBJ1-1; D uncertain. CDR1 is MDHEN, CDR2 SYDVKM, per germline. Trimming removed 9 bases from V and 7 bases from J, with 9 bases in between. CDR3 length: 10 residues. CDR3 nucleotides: TGTGCCAGTTTCCATTATGAAGCTTTCTTT. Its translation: CASFHYEAFF.

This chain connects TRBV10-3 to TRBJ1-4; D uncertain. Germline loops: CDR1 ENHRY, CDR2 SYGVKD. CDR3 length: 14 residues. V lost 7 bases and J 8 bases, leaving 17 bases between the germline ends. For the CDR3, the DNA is TGTGCCATCACCCAAGATCCTGGAACCGAAAAACTGTTTTTT. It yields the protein CAITQDPGTEKLFF.

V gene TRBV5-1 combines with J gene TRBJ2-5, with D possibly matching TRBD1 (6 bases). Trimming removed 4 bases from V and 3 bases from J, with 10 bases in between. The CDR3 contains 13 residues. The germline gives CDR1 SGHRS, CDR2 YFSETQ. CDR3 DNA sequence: TGCGCCAGCAGCCGGACAGCCGAAGAGACCCAGTACTTC. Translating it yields CASSRTAEETQYF.

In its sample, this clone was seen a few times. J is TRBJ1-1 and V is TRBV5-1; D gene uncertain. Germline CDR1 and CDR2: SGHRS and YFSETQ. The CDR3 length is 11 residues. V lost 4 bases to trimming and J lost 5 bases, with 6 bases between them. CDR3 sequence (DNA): TGCGCCAGCAGCGGAGGGACTGAAGCTTTCTTT. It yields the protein CASSGGTEAFF.

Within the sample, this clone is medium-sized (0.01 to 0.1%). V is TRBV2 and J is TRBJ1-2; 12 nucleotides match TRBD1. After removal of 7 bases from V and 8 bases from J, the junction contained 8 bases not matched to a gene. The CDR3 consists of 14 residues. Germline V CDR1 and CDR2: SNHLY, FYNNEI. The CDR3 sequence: CASTEGQGAMGYTF. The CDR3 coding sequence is TGTGCCAGCACCGAGGGACAGGGGGCGATGGGCTACACCTTC.

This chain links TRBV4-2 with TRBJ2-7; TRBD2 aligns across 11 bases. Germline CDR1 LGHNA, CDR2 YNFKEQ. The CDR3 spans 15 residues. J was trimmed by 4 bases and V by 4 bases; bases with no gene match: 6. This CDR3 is CASSLLAGGLYEQYF. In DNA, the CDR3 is TGTGCCAGCAGCCTGCTAGCGGGAGGTCTATACGAGCAGTACTTC.

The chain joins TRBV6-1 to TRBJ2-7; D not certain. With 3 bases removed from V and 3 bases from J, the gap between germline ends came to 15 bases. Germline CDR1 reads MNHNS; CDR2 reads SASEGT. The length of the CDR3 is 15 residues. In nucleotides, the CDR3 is TGTGCCAGCAGTGATCAATGGCGACTGAGCTACGAGCAGTACTTC. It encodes CASSDQWRLSYEQYF.

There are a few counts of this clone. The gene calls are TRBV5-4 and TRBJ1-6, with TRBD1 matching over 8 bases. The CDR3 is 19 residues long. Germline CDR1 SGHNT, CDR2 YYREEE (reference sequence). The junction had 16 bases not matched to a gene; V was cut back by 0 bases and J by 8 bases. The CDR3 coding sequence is TGTGCCAGCAGCTTGGGTGCGGGGACAGGTAGACCGAGGGATTCACCCCTCCACTTT. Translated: CASSLGAGTGRPRDSPLHF.

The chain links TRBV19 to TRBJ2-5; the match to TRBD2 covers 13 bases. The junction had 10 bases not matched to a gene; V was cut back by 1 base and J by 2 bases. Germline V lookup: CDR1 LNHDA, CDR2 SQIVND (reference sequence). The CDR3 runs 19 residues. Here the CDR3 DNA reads TGTGCCAGTAGTATAGTCCCAACTAGCGGGAGGGCTTTACAAGAGACCCAGTACTTC. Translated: CASSIVPTSGRALQETQYF.

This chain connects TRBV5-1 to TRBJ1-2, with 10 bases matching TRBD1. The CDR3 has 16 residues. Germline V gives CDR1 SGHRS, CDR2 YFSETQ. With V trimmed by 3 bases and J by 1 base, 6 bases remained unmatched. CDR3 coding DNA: TGCGCCAGCAGCTGGGGGGACAGGGGAGGTAACTATGGCTACACCTTC. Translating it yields CASSWGDRGGNYGYTF.

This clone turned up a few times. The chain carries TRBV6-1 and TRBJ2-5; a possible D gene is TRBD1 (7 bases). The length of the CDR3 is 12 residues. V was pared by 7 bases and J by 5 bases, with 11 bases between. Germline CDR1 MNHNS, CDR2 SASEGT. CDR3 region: CASNPGGETQYF. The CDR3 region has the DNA TGTGCCAGCAACCCAGGGGGGGAGACCCAGTACTTC.

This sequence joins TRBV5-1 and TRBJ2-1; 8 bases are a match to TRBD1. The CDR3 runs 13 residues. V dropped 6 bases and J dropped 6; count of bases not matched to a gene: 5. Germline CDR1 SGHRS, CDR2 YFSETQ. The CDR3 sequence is CASNGQGLNEQFF. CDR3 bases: TGCGCCAGCAACGGACAGGGACTCAATGAGCAGTTCTTC.

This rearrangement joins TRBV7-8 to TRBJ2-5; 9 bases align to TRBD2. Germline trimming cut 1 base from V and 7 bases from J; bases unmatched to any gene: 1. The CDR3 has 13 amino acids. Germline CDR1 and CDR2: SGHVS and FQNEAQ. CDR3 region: CASSLGGRGTQYF. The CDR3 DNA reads TGTGCCAGCAGCTTAGGCGGGAGGGGGACCCAGTACTTC.

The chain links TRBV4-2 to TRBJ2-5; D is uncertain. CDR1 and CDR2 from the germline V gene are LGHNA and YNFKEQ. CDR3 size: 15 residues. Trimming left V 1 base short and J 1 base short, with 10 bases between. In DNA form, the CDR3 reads TGTGCCAGCAGCCAAGTATTGGCAGTCCAAGAGACCCAGTACTTC. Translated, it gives CASSQVLAVQETQYF.

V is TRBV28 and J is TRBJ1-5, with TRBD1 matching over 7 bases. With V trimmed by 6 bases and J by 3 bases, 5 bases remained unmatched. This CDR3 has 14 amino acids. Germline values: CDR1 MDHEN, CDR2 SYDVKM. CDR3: CASRKGQVNQPQHF. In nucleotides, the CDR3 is TGTGCCAGCAGGAAAGGACAGGTCAATCAGCCCCAGCATTTT.

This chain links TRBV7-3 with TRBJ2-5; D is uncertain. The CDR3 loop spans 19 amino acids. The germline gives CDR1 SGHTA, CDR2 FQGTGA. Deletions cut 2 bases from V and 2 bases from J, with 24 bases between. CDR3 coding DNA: TGTGCCAGCAGCTTACCCCGGCATGGTTTTTGGGCACTGCAAGAGACCCAGTACTTC. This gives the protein CASSLPRHGFWALQETQYF.